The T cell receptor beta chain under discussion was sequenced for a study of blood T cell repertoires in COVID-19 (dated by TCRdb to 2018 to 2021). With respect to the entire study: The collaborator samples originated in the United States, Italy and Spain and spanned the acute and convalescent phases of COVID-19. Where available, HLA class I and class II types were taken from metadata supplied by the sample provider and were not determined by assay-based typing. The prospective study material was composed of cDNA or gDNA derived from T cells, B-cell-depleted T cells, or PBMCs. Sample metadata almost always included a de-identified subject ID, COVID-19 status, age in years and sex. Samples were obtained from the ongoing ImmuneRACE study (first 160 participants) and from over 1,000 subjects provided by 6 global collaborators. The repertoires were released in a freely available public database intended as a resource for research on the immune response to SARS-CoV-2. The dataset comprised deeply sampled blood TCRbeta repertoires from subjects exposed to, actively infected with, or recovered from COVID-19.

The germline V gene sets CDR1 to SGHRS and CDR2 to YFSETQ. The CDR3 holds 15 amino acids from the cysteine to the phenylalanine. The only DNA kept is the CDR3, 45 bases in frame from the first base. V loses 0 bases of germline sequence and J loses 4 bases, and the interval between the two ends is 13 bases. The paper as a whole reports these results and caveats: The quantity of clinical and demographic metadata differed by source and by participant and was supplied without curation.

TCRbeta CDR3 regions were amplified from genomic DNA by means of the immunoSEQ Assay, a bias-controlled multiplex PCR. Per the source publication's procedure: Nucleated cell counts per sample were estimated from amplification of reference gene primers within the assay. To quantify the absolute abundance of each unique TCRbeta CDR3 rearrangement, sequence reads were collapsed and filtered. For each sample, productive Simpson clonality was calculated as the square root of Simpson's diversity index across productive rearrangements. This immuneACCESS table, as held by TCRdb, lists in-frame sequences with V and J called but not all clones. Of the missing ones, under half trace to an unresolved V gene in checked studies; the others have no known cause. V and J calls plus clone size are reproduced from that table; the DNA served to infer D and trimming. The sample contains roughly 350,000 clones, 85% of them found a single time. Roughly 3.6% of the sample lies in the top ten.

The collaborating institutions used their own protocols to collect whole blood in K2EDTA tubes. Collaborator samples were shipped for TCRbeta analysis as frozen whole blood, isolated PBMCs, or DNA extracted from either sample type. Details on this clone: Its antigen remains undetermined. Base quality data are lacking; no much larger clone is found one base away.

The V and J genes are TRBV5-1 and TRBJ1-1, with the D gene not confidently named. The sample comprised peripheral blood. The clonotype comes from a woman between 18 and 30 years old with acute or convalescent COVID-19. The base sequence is TGCGCCAGCAGCTTGGTTCAGCCCCGGGGCACTGAAGCTTTCTTT. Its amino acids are CASSLVQPRGTEAFF.